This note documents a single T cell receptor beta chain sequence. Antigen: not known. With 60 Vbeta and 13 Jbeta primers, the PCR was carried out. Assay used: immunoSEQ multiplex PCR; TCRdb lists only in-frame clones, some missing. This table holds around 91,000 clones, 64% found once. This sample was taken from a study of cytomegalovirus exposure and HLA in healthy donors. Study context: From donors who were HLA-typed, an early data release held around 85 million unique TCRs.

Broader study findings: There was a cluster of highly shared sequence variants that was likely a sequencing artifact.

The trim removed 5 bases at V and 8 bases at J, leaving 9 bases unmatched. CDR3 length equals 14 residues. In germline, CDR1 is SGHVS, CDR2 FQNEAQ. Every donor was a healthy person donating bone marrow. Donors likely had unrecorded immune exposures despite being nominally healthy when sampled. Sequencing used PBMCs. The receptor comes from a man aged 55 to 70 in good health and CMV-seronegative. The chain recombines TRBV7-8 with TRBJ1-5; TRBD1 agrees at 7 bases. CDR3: CASSPGQALEPQHF. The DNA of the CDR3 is TGTGCCAGCAGCCCAGGACAGGCGCTCGAGCCCCAGCATTTT.